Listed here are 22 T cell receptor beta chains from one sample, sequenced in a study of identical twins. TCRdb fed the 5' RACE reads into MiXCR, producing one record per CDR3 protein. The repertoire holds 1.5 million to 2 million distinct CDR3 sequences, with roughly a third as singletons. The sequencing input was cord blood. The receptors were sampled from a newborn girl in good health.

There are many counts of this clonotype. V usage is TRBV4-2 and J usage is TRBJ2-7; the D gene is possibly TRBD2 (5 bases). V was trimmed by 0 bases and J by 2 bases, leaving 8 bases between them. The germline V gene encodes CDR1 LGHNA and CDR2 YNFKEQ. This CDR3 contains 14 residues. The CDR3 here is CASSQDRTPYEQYF. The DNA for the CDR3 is TGTGCCAGCAGCCAAGATAGGACTCCCTACGAGCAGTACTTC.

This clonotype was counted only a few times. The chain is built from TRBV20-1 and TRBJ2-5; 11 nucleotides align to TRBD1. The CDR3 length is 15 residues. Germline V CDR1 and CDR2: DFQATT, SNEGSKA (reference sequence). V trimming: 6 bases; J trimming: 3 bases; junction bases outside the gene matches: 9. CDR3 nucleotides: TGCAGTGCACCTAGGACAGGGGGCGGAAAAGAGACCCAGTACTTC. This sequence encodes CSAPRTGGGKETQYF.

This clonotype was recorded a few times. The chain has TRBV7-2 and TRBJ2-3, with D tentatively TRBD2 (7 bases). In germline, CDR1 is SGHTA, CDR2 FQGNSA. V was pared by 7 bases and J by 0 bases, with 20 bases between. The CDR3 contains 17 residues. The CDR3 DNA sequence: TGTGCCAGCACCTTCCGGGGGGCCCCGACTAGCACAGATACGCAGTATTTT. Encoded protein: CASTFRGAPTSTDTQYF.

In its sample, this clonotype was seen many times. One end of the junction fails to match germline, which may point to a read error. The CDR3 DNA reads TGTGCCAGCAGCTTAGCTAACTATGGCTACACCTTC. Residues: CASSLANYGYTF. The chain links TRBV5-1 to TRBJ1-2; D unclear. The germline V gene has CDR1 SGHRS and CDR2 YFSETQ. The CDR3 is 12 amino acids.

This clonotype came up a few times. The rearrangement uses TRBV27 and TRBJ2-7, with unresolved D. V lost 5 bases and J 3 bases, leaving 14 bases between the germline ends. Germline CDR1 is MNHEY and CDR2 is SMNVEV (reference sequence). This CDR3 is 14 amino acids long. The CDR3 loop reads CASSPRSKGYEQYF. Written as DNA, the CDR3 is TGTGCCAGCAGTCCCCGGAGTAAGGGCTACGAGCAGTACTTC.

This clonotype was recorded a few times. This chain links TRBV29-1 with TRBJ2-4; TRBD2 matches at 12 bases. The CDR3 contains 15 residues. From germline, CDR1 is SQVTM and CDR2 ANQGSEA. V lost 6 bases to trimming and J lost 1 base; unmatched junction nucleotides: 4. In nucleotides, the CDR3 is TGCAGCGTGTGCACTAGCGGGAGGGCCAAAAACATTCAGTACTTC. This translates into CSVCTSGRAKNIQYF.

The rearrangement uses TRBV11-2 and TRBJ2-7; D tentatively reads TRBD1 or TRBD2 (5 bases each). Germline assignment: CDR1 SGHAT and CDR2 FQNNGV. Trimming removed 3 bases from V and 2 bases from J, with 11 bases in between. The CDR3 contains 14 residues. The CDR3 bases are TGTGCCAGCAGCTTGATTCGGGACCCCTACGAGCAGTACTTC. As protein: CASSLIRDPYEQYF.

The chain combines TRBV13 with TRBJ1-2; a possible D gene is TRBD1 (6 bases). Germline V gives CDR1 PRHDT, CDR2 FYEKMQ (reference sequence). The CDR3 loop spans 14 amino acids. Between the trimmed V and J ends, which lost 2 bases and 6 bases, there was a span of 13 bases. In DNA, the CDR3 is TGTGCCAGCAGCTTATTGGGGGCTCAGGATGGCTACACCTTC. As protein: CASSLLGAQDGYTF.

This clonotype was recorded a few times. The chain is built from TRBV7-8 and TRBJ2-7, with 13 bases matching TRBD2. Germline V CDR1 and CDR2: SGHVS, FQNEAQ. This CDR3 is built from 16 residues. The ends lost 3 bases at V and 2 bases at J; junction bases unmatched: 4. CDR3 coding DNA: TGTGCCAGCAGCTTGTCGACTAGCGGGGGGACCTACGAGCAGTACTTC. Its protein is CASSLSTSGGTYEQYF.

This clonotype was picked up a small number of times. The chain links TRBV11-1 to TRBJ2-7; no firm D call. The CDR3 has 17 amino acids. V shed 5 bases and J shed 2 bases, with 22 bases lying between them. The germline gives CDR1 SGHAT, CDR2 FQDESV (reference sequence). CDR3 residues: CASSISPGRFLPYEQYF. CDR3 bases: TGTGCCAGCAGCATATCCCCCGGCAGGTTCCTCCCCTACGAGCAGTACTTC.

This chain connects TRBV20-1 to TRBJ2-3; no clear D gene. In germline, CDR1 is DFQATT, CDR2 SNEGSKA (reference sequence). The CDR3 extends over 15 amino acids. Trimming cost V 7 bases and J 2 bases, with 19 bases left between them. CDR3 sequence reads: CSGHQAFLTTDTQYF. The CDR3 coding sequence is TGCAGTGGCCATCAGGCGTTCTTGACCACAGATACGCAGTATTTT.

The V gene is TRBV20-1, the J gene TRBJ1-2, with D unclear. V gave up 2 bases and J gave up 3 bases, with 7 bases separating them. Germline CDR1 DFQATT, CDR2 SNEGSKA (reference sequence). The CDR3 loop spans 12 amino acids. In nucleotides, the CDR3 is TGCAGTGCTAGACCAGAGGACTATGGCTACACCTTC. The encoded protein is CSARPEDYGYTF.

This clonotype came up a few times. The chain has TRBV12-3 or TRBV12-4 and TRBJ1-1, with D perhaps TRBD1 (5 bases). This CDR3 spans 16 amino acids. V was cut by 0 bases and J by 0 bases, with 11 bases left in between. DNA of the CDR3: TGTGCCAGCAGTTTAGCGCGTCAGGGCCTGAACACTGAAGCTTTCTTT. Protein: CASSLARQGLNTEAFF.

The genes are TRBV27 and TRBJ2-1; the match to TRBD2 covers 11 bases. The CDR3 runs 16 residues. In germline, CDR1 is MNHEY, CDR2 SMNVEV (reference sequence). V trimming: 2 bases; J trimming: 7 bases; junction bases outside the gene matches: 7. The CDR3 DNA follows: TGTGCCAGCAGTTTAGCAGGGCCTAGCGGGAGGAATGAGCAGTTCTTC. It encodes CASSLAGPSGRNEQFF.

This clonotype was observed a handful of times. The CDR3 loop reads CASSEVGRLTEAFF. The CDR3 DNA follows: TGTGCCAGCAGTGAAGTGGGACGCCTCACTGAAGCTTTCTTT. This chain joins TRBV6-1 and TRBJ1-1; maybe TRBD1 (5 bases). Looked up from germline, CDR1 is MNHNS and CDR2 is SASEGT. Trimming cost V 1 base and J 4 bases, with 10 bases left between them. The CDR3 has 14 residues.

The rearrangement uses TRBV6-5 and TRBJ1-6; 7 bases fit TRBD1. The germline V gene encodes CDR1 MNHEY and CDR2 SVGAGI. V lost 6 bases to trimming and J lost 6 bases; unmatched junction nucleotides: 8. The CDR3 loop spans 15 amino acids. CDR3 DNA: TGTGCCAGCAGCCACGGGGCAGGGGGTAATTCACCCCTCCACTTT. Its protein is CASSHGAGGNSPLHF.

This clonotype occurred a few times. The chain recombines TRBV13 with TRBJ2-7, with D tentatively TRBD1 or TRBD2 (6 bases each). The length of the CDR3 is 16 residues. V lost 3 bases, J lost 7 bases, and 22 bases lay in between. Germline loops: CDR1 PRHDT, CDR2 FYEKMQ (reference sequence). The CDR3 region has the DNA TGTGCCAGCAGCTTTCGGGGGCTAGTCCATTACAATGAGCAGTACTTC. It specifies CASSFRGLVHYNEQYF.

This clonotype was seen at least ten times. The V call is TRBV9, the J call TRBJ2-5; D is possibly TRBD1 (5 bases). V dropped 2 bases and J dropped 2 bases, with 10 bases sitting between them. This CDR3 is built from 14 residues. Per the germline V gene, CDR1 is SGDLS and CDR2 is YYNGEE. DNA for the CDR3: TGTGCCAGCAGCGTCTATGGGGCGCAAGAGACCCAGTACTTC. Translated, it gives CASSVYGAQETQYF. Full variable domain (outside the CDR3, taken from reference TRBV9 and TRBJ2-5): DSGVTQTPKHLITATGQRVTLRCSPRSGDLSVYWYQQSLDQGLQFLIQYYNGEERAKGNILERFSAQQFPDLHSELNLSSLELGDSALYFCASSVYGAQETQYFGPGTRLLVL.

The CDR3 bases are TGCAGTGCTAGGAGCAGGGGGTGGATGGCCAAAAACATTCAGTACTTC. Encoded protein: CSARSRGWMAKNIQYF. The V call is TRBV20-1, the J call TRBJ2-4; 7 positions match TRBD1. J gave up 1 base and V 3 bases, and 9 bases lay outside the gene matches. Germline-derived CDR1 and CDR2 are DFQATT and SNEGSKA (reference sequence). The CDR3 length is 16 residues.

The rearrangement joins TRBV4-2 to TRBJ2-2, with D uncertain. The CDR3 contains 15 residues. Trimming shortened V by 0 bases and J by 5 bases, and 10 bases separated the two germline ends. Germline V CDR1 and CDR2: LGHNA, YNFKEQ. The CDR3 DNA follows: TGTGCCAGCAGCCAAGAGTGTTTGGGGACCGGGGAGCTGTTTTTT. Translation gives CASSQECLGTGELFF.

CDR3 region: CASSPSQTGPLGTQYF. CDR3 sequence (DNA): TGTGCCAGCTCACCATCCCAAACAGGGCCCCTTGGGACCCAGTACTTC. This sequence joins TRBV18 and TRBJ2-5; TRBD1 is a possible D gene (6 bases). Germline CDR1 reads KGHSH; CDR2 reads LQKENI. The V end was cut by 2 bases, the J end by 7 bases, with 20 bases between. This CDR3 is 16 amino acids long.

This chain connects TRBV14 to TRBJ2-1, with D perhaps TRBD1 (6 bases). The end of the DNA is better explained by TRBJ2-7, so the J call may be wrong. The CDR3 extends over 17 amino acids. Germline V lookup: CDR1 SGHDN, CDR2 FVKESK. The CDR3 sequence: CASSQEIGTGPYNEQYF. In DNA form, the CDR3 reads TGTGCCAGCAGCCAAGAAATAGGCACAGGGCCCTACAATGAGCAGTACTTC.